This T cell receptor beta chain was sequenced in a study of blood T cell repertoires in COVID-19. Across the whole study: Sites across the United States, Italy and Spain contributed samples from acute and convalescent COVID-19. PBMCs, B-cell-depleted T cells, or T cells were the source of the cDNA or gDNA that made up the material.

Original processing notes: Reference gene primers were amplified, and this amplification served to estimate nucleated cell counts. Produced via immunoSEQ multiplex PCR; TCRdb's table is partial and in-frame only. For V, J and clone size, that table is used; D and trimming come from the DNA. The table records approximately 260,000 clones, about 89% of them present only once. Sequencing was done on a sample of peripheral blood. The sequence came from a man aged 45 to 65 with acute or convalescent COVID-19.

The CDR3 spells CASSDTGNTIYF. CDR3 DNA: TGTGCCAGCAGCGACACCGGAAACACCATATATTTT. The V and J genes are TRBV6-5 and TRBJ1-3; D unresolved. The CDR3 consists of 12 residues. The germline V and J ends were trimmed by 6 bases and 4 bases, with 7 bases remaining between them. Per the germline V gene, CDR1 is MNHEY and CDR2 is SVGAGI.